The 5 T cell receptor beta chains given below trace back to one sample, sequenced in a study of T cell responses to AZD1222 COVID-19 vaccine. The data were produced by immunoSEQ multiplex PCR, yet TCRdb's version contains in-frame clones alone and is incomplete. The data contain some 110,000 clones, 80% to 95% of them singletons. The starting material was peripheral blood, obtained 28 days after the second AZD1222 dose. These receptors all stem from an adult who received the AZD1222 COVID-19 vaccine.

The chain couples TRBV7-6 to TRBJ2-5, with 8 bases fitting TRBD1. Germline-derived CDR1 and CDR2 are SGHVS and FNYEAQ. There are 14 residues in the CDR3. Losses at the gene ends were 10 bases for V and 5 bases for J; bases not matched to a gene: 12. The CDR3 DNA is TGTGCCACCTCGACCAGGGGGCGCGAGGAGACCCAGTACTTC. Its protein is CATSTRGREETQYF.

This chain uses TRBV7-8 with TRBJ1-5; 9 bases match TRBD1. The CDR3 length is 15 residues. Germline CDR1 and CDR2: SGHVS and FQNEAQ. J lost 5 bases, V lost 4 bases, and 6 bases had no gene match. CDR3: CASSSGQGRDQPQHF. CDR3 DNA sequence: TGTGCCAGCAGCTCGGGACAGGGACGGGATCAGCCCCAGCATTTT.

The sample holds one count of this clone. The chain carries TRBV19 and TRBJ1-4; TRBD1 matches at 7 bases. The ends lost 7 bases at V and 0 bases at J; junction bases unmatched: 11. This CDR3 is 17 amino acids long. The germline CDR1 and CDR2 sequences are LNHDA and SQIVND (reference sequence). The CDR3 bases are TGTGCCAGTAAAAGGGGGACAGAATTTGCAACTAATGAAAAACTGTTTTTT. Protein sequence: CASKRGTEFATNEKLFF.

The CDR3 sequence: CASSPQELNQPQHF. Here the CDR3 DNA reads TGTGCCAGCAGCCCACAGGAGCTCAATCAGCCCCAGCATTTT. The chain uses TRBV5-5 and TRBJ1-5; weak D call: TRBD1 (5 bases). The CDR3 contains 14 residues. V lost 4 bases and J lost 3, with 11 bases in between. The germline V gene has CDR1 SGHKS and CDR2 YYEKEE (reference sequence).

Here the CDR3 DNA reads TGTGCCACCAGCAGGGGAGGCCGGACCTCCTACGAGCAGTACTTC. It translates to CATSRGGRTSYEQYF. The chain recombines TRBV15 with TRBJ2-7; a possible D gene is TRBD2 (6 bases). V dropped 3 bases and J dropped 0 bases, with 12 bases sitting between them. The CDR3 sequence is 15 residues long. Germline CDR1 is LNHNV and CDR2 is YYDKDF (reference sequence).